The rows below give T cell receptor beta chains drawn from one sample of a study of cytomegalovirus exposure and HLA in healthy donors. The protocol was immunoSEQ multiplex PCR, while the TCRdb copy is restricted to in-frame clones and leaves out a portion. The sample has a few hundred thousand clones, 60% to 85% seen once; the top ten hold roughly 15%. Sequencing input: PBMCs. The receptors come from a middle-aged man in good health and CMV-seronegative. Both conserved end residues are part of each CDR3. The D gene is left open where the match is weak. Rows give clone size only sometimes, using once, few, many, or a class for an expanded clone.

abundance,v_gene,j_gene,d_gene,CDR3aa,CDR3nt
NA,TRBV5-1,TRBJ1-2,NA,CASSSGGSTNYGYTF,TGCGCCAGCAGCTCGGGGGGATCAACTAACTATGGCTACACCTTC
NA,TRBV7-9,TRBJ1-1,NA,CASTLRAVNTEAFF,TGTGCCAGCACCCTCAGGGCCGTGAACACTGAAGCTTTCTTT
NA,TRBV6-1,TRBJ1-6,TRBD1,CASSEGQGANRNSPLHF,TGTGCCAGCAGTGAAGGACAGGGGGCTAATCGGAATTCACCCCTCCACTTT
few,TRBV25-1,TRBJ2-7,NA,CASSGQISYEQYF,TGTGCCAGCAGCGGACAGATCTCCTACGAGCAGTACTTC
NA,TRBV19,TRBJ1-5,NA,CASSIRQVNQPQHF,TGTGCCAGTAGTATACGACAGGTCAATCAGCCCCAGCATTTT
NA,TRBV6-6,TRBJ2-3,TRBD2,CASSPIAGETDTQYF,TGTGCCAGCAGCCCCATAGCGGGGGAAACAGATACGCAGTATTTT
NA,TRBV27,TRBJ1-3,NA,CASSLKPPPGNTIYF,TGTGCCAGCAGTTTGAAGCCGCCCCCTGGAAACACCATATATTTT
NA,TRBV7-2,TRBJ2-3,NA,CASSLIGETDTQYF,TGTGCCAGCAGCTTAATTGGAGAGACAGATACGCAGTATTTT
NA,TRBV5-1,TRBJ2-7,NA,CASSSAGTNYEQYF,TGCGCCAGCAGCTCCGCCGGGACAAACTACGAGCAGTACTTC
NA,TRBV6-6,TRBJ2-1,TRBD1,CASSGGGTGGNEQFF,TGTGCCAGCAGTGGGGGGGGGACAGGGGGCAATGAGCAGTTCTTC
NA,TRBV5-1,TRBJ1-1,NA,CASYDHRANTEAFF,TGCGCCAGCTACGATCACAGGGCCAACACTGAAGCTTTCTTT
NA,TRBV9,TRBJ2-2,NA,CASSPRGGAGYTGELFF,TGTGCCAGCAGCCCAAGGGGGGGTGCTGGTTATACCGGGGAGCTGTTTTTT
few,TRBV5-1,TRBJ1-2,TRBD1,CASSLSPRTGDGYTF,TGCGCCAGCAGCTTGAGCCCGAGGACAGGGGATGGCTACACCTTC
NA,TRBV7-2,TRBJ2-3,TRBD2,CASSLAASGGTRGTQYF,TGTGCCAGCAGCCTCGCCGCTAGCGGGGGGACACGGGGGACGCAGTATTTT
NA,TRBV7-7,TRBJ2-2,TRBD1,CASSWGTGVNTGELFF,TGTGCCAGCAGCTGGGGGACAGGGGTAAACACCGGGGAGCTGTTTTTT
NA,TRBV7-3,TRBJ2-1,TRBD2,CASSLGTSVGNEQFF,TGTGCCAGCAGCTTAGGGACTAGCGTTGGCAATGAGCAGTTCTTC
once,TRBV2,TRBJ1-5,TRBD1,CASSPGTGGSNQPQHF,TGTGCCAGCAGCCCAGGGACAGGGGGAAGCAATCAGCCCCAGCATTTT
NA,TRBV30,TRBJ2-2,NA,CAWSRERTGELFF,TGTGCCTGGAGTAGGGAACGGACTGGGGAGCTGTTTTTT
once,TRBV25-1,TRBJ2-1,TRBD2,CASSQAGGVYNEQFF,TGTGCCAGCAGTCAAGCGGGAGGGGTCTACAATGAGCAGTTCTTC
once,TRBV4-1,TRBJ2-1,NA,CASSHLPGTSSYNEQFF,TGCGCCAGCAGCCATCTTCCGGGAACGAGCTCCTACAATGAGCAGTTCTTC
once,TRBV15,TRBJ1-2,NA,CATSRRQVPHYGYTF,TGTGCCACCAGCAGAAGACAGGTTCCCCACTATGGCTACACCTTC
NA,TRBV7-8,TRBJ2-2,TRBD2,CATEREGFHTGELFF,TGTGCCACCGAGCGGGAGGGCTTCCACACCGGGGAGCTGTTTTTT
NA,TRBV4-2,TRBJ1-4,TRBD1,CASSQEDRGLGEEKLFF,TGTGCCAGCAGCCAAGAGGACAGGGGGCTAGGAGAGGAAAAACTGTTTTTT
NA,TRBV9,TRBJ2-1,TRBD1,CASSVDPGGSEQFF,TGTGCCAGCAGCGTAGACCCAGGGGGCAGTGAGCAGTTCTTC
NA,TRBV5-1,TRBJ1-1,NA,CASSLTGWDTEAFF,TGCGCCAGCAGCTTGACAGGGTGGGACACTGAAGCTTTCTTT
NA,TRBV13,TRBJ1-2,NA,CASSLLATPRDGYTF,TGTGCCAGCAGCTTATTAGCGACCCCTCGGGATGGCTACACCTTC
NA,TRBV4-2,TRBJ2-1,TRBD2,CASSQDTGSGRPDEQFF,TGTGCCAGCAGCCAAGATACGGGTAGCGGGAGGCCAGATGAGCAGTTCTTC
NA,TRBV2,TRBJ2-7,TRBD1,CASSGQGKVHEQYF,TGTGCCAGCAGCGGACAGGGAAAAGTACACGAGCAGTACTTC
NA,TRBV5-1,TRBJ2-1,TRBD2,CASSLIAGIHNEQFF,TGCGCCAGCAGCTTGATAGCGGGTATACACAATGAGCAGTTCTTC
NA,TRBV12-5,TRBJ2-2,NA,CASGLVHLLQGQDTGELFF,TGTGCTAGTGGTTTGGTACACCTCCTCCAGGGGCAGGACACCGGGGAGCTGTTTTTT
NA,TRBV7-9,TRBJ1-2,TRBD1,CASSLRTGGDYGYTF,TGTGCCAGCAGCTTAAGGACAGGGGGCGACTATGGCTACACCTTC
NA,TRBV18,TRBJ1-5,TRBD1,CASSPDRVGQPQHF,TGTGCCAGCTCACCAGACAGGGTCGGCCAGCCCCAGCATTTT
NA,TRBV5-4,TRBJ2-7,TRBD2,CASSFASGSIKYEQYF,TGTGCCAGCAGCTTTGCTAGCGGGAGTATCAAGTACGAGCAGTACTTC